This T cell receptor (beta chain) is drawn from a study of cytomegalovirus exposure and HLA in healthy donors. Overall study findings and caveats: In vitro assays verified that a few CMV-associated chains recognized CMV antigens specifically.

The germline CDR1 and CDR2 sequences are KGHSH and LQKENI. The CDR3 consists of 16 residues. Germline trimming cut 2 bases from V and 5 bases from J; bases unmatched to any gene: 10. In the case of this clone: Its target is not known.

The study ran its PCR with 60 Vbeta and 13 Jbeta primers. The method was immunoSEQ multiplex PCR; TCRdb's version includes in-frame clones alone and lacks a portion of them. The sample includes under 200,000 clones, roughly 71% of them seen just once. This receptor was obtained from a male donor in good health and CMV-seropositive. The specimen was PBMCs. The J gene is TRBJ2-5, the V gene TRBV18; 8 bases match TRBD2. The CDR3 sequence: CASSPTLSGGPETQYF. The CDR3 nucleotides are TGTGCCAGCTCACCAACTCTATCGGGGGGGCCGGAGACCCAGTACTTC.